The 17 T cell receptor beta chains reported below all come from one sample, sequenced in a study of Graves' ophthalmopathy and Graves' hyperthyroidism (dated by TCRdb to 2016 to 2019). Instrument on record: Illumina HiSeq 2000. For repertoire sequencing, TCR beta CDR3 regions were amplified from RNA transcripts. The first round of RT-PCR was done with HTBI primers and the Qiagen OneStep RT-PCR kit, and was followed by a second round of multiplex PCR, then size selection and purification. TCRdb reran the public reads through fastp at Q25 and MiXCR, keeping productive beta chains. Each CDR3 protein appears once, grouped with its most common genes and DNA. This sample is represented by about 380,000 distinct CDR3 sequences; 15% of them were singletons. The ten largest clones add up to roughly 7% of the sample. Sequencing was carried out using peripheral blood. The receptor source for this set is a woman younger than 35 with stable Graves' hyperthyroidism. Donor details come from another sample of the same person, matched by shared clones.

This chain connects TRBV5-1 to TRBJ1-1; 9 positions match TRBD1. The CDR3 runs 17 residues. V was clipped by 4 bases and J by 4 bases; unmatched bases: 14. Germline values: CDR1 SGHRS, CDR2 YFSETQ. CDR3 residues: CASSIDGTGYPVTEAFF. The CDR3 nucleotides are TGCGCCAGCAGCATTGACGGGACAGGGTATCCCGTCACTGAAGCTTTCTTT.

This clonotype was counted ten times or more. The chain has TRBV19 and TRBJ1-2; D call uncertain. V was shortened by 0 bases and J by 6 bases, with 8 bases between the two germline ends. This CDR3 has 13 residues. Germline values: CDR1 LNHDA, CDR2 SQIVND (reference sequence). The CDR3 region has the DNA TGTGCCAGTAGTATAGATCGTAGCGATGGCTACACCTTC. Translated, it gives CASSIDRSDGYTF.

This clonotype was seen a handful of times. The chain employs TRBV19 and TRBJ2-5, with TRBD1 identical over 7 bases. With 4 bases clipped from V and 4 bases from J, the junction kept 3 bases outside the gene matches. The CDR3 loop spans 13 amino acids. Germline loops: CDR1 LNHDA, CDR2 SQIVND (reference sequence). CDR3 sequence (DNA): TGTGCCAGTAGTACCTGGGACAGAGAGACCCAGTACTTC. Translated: CASSTWDRETQYF.

This clonotype was recorded at least ten times. The DNA of the CDR3 is TGTGCCAGCAGCTTAGGCCAAGGCGCCGGTTCACCCCTCCACTTT. As protein: CASSLGQGAGSPLHF. The chain recombines TRBV13 with TRBJ1-6; no firm D call. CDR3 length: 15 amino acids. Trimming took 0 bases from V and 9 from J, leaving 12 bases between them. Germline CDR1 PRHDT, CDR2 FYEKMQ (reference sequence).

This clonotype was counted ten times or more. The chain uses TRBV6-2 or TRBV6-3 and TRBJ2-7; D possibly corresponds to TRBD1 (6 bases). Germline assignment: CDR1 MNHEY and CDR2 SVGEGT. The CDR3 totals 14 residues. V lost 6 bases to trimming and J lost 2 bases, with 14 bases between them. The CDR3 nucleotides read TGTGCCAGCAGCCCATCACAGGGCCCCTACGAGCAGTACTTC. It encodes CASSPSQGPYEQYF.

This clonotype appeared many times. J is TRBJ1-1 and V is TRBV6-2 or TRBV6-3; D unresolved. The CDR3 is made up of 12 amino acids. V was pared by 5 bases and J by 6 bases, with 10 bases between. The germline gives CDR1 MNHEY, CDR2 SVGEGT. The CDR3 DNA reads TGTGCCAGCAGTCTTCGGAGGGCTGAAGCTTTCTTT. Translated: CASSLRRAEAFF.

The table lists this clonotype with many counts. V is TRBV2 and J is TRBJ1-2, with no clear D. Between the trimmed V and J ends, which lost 6 bases and 8 bases, there was a span of 13 bases. CDR1 and CDR2 (germline): SNHLY, FYNNEI. This CDR3 contains 12 residues. The CDR3 protein is CASRAAQQGYTF. In DNA, the CDR3 is TGTGCCAGCAGGGCGGCACAGCAAGGCTACACCTTC.

This clonotype was detected ten times or more. V usage is TRBV5-1 and J usage is TRBJ1-1; D not resolved. The CDR3 runs 14 residues. CDR1 is SGHRS and CDR2 is YFSETQ in the germline V gene. V was pared by 2 bases and J by 4 bases, with 12 bases between. CDR3 region: CASSFQRVGTEAFF. The CDR3 DNA sequence: TGCGCCAGCAGCTTTCAAAGGGTAGGCACTGAAGCTTTCTTT. The whole variable domain, filled in from reference TRBV5-1 and TRBJ1-1, reads KAGVTQTPRYLIKTRGQQVTLSCSPISGHRSVSWYQQTPGQGLQFLFEYFSETQRNKGNFPGRFSGRQFSNSRSEMNVSTLELGDSALYLCASSFQRVGTEAFFGQGTRLTVV.

This clonotype was counted ten times or more. J is TRBJ2-7 and V is TRBV6-5; D is tentatively TRBD1 or TRBD2 (5 bases each). Trimming cost V 2 bases and J 1 base, with 15 bases left between them. This CDR3 comprises 16 residues. Per germline, CDR1 MNHEY and CDR2 SVGAGI. The CDR3 DNA reads TGTGCCAGCAGTTACCGGGGAGTAGGGGTTTCCTACGAGCAGTACTTC. Translated: CASSYRGVGVSYEQYF.

At least ten counts were recorded for this clonotype. The genes are TRBV24-1 and TRBJ2-7, with D possibly matching TRBD1 (6 bases). This CDR3 comprises 14 residues. V dropped 3 bases and J dropped 9 bases, with 17 bases sitting between them. Germline CDR1 KGHDR, CDR2 SFDVKD. The CDR3 loop reads CATSDPASGDPQYF. The CDR3 DNA sequence: TGTGCCACCAGTGATCCGGCCTCAGGGGATCCGCAGTACTTC.

This clonotype came up many times. The V call is TRBV3-1, the J call TRBJ1-1; D is undetermined. This CDR3 comprises 14 residues. The germline V gene encodes CDR1 LGHDT and CDR2 YNNKEL (reference sequence). V was cut by 2 bases and J by 5 bases, with 12 bases left in between. CDR3 residues: CASSQPRTGTEAFF. Here the CDR3 DNA reads TGTGCCAGCAGCCAACCTAGGACCGGGACTGAAGCTTTCTTT.

The table lists this clonotype with a few counts. The chain is built from TRBV3-1 and TRBJ1-1, with D maybe TRBD1 (5 bases). This CDR3 contains 12 residues. V was clipped by 2 bases and J by 10 bases, with 11 bases between them. CDR1 and CDR2 from the germline V gene are LGHDT and YNNKEL (reference sequence). The CDR3 sequence: CASSQSGGGAFF. DNA for the CDR3: TGTGCCAGCAGCCAATCGGGGGGGGGAGCTTTCTTT.

This clonotype was recorded at least ten times. This chain connects TRBV13 to TRBJ1-1; D unresolved. CDR1 and CDR2 from the germline V gene are PRHDT and FYEKMQ (reference sequence). Between the trimmed V and J ends, which lost 1 base and 3 bases, there was a span of 15 bases. The CDR3 runs to 16 residues. The CDR3, as DNA: TGTGCCAGCAGCTTAGTATTCGGCCCCGGGGACACTGAAGCTTTCTTT. Amino acid sequence: CASSLVFGPGDTEAFF.

The sample holds many counts of this clonotype. The chain employs TRBV12-3 or TRBV12-4 and TRBJ1-2; possibly TRBD1 for D (6 bases). The CDR3 is 11 amino acids. V was cut by 6 bases and J by 7 bases, with 9 bases left in between. The CDR3 here is CASSYRAGYTF. CDR3 DNA: TGTGCCAGCAGCTACAGGGCTGGCTACACCTTC.

This clonotype was counted at least ten times. The chain uses TRBV7-2 and TRBJ1-3; no definite D call. Germline CDR1 reads SGHTA; CDR2 reads FQGNSA. The V end lost 5 bases, the J end lost 0 bases, and 5 bases lay between the germline ends. This CDR3 region has 13 residues. The CDR3 loop is CASSPSSGNTIYF. In nucleotides, the CDR3 is TGTGCCAGCAGCCCCAGCTCTGGAAACACCATATATTTT.

The rearrangement joins TRBV19 to TRBJ2-2, with D unresolved. The CDR3 contains 18 residues. The V end lost 1 base, the J end lost 0 bases, and 15 bases lay between the germline ends. CDR1 and CDR2 (germline): LNHDA, SQIVND (reference sequence). The CDR3 nucleotides are TGTGCCAGTAGTATAGCTTCCCCCGCCCGGTCGAACACCGGGGAGCTGTTTTTT. The encoded protein is CASSIASPARSNTGELFF.

In this sample, this clonotype turned up many times. The gene calls are TRBV12-3 or TRBV12-4 and TRBJ1-2; maybe TRBD1 (5 bases). The V and J ends lost 4 bases and 7 bases respectively, with 10 bases between them. This CDR3 comprises 12 residues. This chain's CDR3 is CASSYSGPGYTF. CDR3 bases: TGTGCCAGCAGTTACTCAGGGCCTGGCTACACCTTC.